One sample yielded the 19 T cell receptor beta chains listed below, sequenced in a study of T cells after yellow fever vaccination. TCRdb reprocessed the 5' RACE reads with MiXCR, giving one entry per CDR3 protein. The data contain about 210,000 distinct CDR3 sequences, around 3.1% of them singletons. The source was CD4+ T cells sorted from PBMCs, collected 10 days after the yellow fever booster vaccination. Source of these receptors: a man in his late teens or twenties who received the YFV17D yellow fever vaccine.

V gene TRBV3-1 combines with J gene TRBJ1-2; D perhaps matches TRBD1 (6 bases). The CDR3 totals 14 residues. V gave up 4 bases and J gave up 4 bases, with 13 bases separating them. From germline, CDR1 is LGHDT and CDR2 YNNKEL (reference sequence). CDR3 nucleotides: TGTGCCAGCAGCCTATCAGGGGTGGCCTATGGCTACACCTTC. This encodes CASSLSGVAYGYTF.

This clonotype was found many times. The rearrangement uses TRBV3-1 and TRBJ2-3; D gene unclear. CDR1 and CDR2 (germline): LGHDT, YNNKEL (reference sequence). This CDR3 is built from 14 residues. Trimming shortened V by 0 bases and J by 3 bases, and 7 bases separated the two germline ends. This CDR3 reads CASSQDGGTDTQYF. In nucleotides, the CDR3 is TGTGCCAGCAGCCAAGACGGCGGAACAGATACGCAGTATTTT.

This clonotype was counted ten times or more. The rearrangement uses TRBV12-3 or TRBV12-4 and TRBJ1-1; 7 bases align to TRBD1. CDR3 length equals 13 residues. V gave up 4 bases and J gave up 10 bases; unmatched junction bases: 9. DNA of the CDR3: TGTGCCAGCAGTTCGAACAGGGGAATTGGAGCTTTCTTT. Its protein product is CASSSNRGIGAFF.

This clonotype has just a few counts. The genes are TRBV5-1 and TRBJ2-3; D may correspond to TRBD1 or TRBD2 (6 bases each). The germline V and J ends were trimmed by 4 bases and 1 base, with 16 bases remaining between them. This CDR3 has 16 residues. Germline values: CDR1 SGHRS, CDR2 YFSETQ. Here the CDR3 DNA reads TGCGCCAGCAGCCTGGTTTTCGGGGGCGGCACAGATACGCAGTATTTT. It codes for CASSLVFGGGTDTQYF.

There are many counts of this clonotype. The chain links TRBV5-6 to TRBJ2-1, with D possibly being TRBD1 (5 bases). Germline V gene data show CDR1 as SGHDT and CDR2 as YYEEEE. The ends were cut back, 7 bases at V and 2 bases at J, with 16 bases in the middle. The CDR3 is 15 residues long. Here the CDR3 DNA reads TGTGCCAGCCAAGGGGCAGGACAAACCTACAATGAGCAGTTCTTC. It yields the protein CASQGAGQTYNEQFF.

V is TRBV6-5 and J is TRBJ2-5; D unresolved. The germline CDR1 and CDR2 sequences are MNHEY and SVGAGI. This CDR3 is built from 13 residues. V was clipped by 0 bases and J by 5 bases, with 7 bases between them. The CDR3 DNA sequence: TGTGCCAGCAGTTACTCATCCTGGGAGACCCAGTACTTC. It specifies CASSYSSWETQYF.

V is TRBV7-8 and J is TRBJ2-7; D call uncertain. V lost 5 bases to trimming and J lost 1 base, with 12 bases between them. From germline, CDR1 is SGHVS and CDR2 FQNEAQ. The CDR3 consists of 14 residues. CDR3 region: CASSPHEISYEQYV. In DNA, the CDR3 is TGTGCCAGCAGCCCCCACGAAATTTCCTACGAGCAGTACGTC.

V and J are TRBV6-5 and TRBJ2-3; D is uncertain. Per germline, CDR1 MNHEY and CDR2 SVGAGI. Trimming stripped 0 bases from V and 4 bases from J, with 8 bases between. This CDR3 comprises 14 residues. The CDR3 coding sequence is TGTGCCAGCAGTTACTCGAGTGGCGCAGATACGCAGTATTTT. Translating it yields CASSYSSGADTQYF.

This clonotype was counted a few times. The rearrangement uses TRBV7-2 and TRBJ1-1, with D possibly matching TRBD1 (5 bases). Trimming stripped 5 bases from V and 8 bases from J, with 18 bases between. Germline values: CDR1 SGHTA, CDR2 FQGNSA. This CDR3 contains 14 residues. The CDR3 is CASSLSGRAHEAFF. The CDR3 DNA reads TGTGCCAGCAGCCTTAGTGGCAGGGCCCACGAAGCTTTCTTT.

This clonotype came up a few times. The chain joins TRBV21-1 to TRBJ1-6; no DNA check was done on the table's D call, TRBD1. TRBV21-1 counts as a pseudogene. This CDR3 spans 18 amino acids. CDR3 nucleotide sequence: TGTGCCAGCAGCAAGCGGGGGCTTGAGAGCTCCTATAATTCACCCCTCCACTTT. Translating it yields CASSKRGLESSYNSPLHF.

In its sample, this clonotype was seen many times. The CDR3 nucleotides are TGTGCCAGCAGCGTAAAGGGAGTAGCGGGGGGGATCACAGATACGCAGTATTTT. It encodes CASSVKGVAGGITDTQYF. The chain carries TRBV9 and TRBJ2-3, with 11 bases fitting TRBD2. Germline V gives CDR1 SGDLS, CDR2 YYNGEE. Trimming at V came to 1 base and at J to 2 bases, leaving 9 bases not matched to a gene. CDR3 length: 18 amino acids. Full variable domain (missing parts from reference TRBV9 and TRBJ2-3): DSGVTQTPKHLITATGQRVTLRCSPRSGDLSVYWYQQSLDQGLQFLIQYYNGEERAKGNILERFSAQQFPDLHSELNLSSLELGDSALYFCASSVKGVAGGITDTQYFGPGTRLTVL.

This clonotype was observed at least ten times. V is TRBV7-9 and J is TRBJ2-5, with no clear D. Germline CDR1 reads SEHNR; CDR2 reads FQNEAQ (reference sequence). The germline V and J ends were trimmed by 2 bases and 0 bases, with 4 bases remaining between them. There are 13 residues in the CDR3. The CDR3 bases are TGTGCCAGCAGCTTACAGGACCAAGAGACCCAGTACTTC. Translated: CASSLQDQETQYF.

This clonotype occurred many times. CDR3 coding DNA: TGCGCCAGCAGGTCCGAATACACAGATACGCAGTATTTT. Encoded protein: CASRSEYTDTQYF. V is TRBV5-1 and J is TRBJ2-3; no reliable D call. Germline CDR1 is SGHRS and CDR2 is YFSETQ. This CDR3 has 13 residues. With 5 bases removed from V and 2 bases from J, the gap between germline ends came to 9 bases.

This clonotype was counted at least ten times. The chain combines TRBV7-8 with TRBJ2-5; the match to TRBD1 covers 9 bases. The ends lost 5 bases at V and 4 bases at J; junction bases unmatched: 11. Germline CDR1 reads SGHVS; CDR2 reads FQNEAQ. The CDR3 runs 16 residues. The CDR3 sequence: CASSPRGQGQPETQYF. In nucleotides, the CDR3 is TGTGCCAGCAGCCCAAGGGGACAGGGTCAGCCAGAGACCCAGTACTTC.

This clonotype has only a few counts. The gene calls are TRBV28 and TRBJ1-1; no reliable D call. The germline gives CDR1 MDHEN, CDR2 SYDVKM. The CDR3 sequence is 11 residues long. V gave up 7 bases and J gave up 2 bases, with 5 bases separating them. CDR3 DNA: TGTGCCAGCATTCTCAACACTGAAGCTTTCTTT. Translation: CASILNTEAFF.

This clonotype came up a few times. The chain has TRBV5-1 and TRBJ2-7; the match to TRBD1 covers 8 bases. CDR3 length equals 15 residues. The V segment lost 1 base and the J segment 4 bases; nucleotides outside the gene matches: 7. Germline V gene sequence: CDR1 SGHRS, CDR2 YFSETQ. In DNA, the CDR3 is TGCGCCAGCAGCTTGCGATCAGGGGGCGCTTACGAGCAGTACTTC. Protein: CASSLRSGGAYEQYF. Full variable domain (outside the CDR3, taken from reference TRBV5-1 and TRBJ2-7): KAGVTQTPRYLIKTRGQQVTLSCSPISGHRSVSWYQQTPGQGLQFLFEYFSETQRNKGNFPGRFSGRQFSNSRSEMNVSTLELGDSALYLCASSLRSGGAYEQYFGPGTRLTVT.

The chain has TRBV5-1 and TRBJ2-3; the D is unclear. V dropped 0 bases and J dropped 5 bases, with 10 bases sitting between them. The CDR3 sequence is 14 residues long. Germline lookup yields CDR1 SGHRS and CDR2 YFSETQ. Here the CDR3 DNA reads TGCGCCAGCAGCTTGGTTAGGGATGAAGATACGCAGTATTTT. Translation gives CASSLVRDEDTQYF.

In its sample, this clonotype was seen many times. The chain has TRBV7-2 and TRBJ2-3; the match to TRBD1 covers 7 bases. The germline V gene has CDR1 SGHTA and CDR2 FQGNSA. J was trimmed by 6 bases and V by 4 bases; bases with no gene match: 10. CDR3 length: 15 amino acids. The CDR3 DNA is TGTGCCAGCAGCTACCTAGGACAGGACGAGGATACGCAGTATTTT. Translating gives CASSYLGQDEDTQYF.

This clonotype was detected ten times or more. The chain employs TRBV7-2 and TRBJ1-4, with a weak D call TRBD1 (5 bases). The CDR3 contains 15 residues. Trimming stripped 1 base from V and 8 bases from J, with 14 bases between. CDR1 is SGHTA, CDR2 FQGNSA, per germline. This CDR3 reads CASSLGGGQGEKLFF. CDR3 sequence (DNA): TGTGCCAGCAGCTTAGGGGGTGGGCAGGGCGAAAAACTGTTTTTT. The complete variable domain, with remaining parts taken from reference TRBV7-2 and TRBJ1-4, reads GAGVSQSPSNKVTEKGKDVELRCDPISGHTALYWYRQSLGQGLEFLIYFQGNSAPDKSGLPSDRFSAERTGGSVSTLTIQRTQQEDSAVYLCASSLGGGQGEKLFFGSGTQLSVL.